These 23 T cell receptor beta chains came from one sample sequenced in a study of cytomegalovirus exposure and HLA in healthy donors. Vbeta (60) and Jbeta (13) primers were used in the PCR. Profiled with immunoSEQ multiplex PCR; TCRdb holds only in-frame clones, not every one. The table lists more than 95,000 clones, 12% to 15% of them singletons. Input material: PBMCs. These receptor sequences come from a female donor in good health and CMV-seronegative.

This clone occurred a few times. The CDR3 nucleotides are TGTGCCAGCGGACCCCCAGCGGGAAATAGCAATCAGCCCCAGCATTTT. This gives the protein CASGPPAGNSNQPQHF. The chain couples TRBV28 to TRBJ1-5; no clear D gene. V lost 8 bases, J lost 0 bases, and 17 bases lay in between. Germline CDR1 reads MDHEN; CDR2 reads SYDVKM. This CDR3 is built from 16 residues.

This clone turned up a few times. The V and J genes are TRBV11-2 and TRBJ2-1, with TRBD2 matching over 12 bases. This CDR3 comprises 16 residues. V was pared by 5 bases and J by 1 base, with 3 bases of the junction left unmatched. Germline lookup yields CDR1 SGHAT and CDR2 FQNNGV. CDR3 residues: CASSRGLAGSYNEQFF. CDR3 sequence (DNA): TGTGCCAGCAGCCGAGGACTAGCGGGGTCCTACAATGAGCAGTTCTTC. The full variable domain, rest sourced from reference TRBV11-2 and TRBJ2-1, is EAGVAQSPRYKIIEKRQSVAFWCNPISGHATLYWYQQILGQGPKLLIQFQNNGVVDDSQLPKDRFSAERLKGVDSTLKIQPAKLEDSAVYLCASSRGLAGSYNEQFFGPGTRLTVL.

This clone showed up just a few times. This chain joins TRBV5-6 and TRBJ2-2; D not resolved. The CDR3 is 14 amino acids. V lost 1 base to trimming and J lost 5 bases, with 9 bases between them. Germline lookup yields CDR1 SGHDT and CDR2 YYEEEE. CDR3 in DNA: TGTGCCAGCAGCTTGCGGGTAGGAACCGGGGAGCTGTTTTTT. This gives the protein CASSLRVGTGELFF.

This clone was recorded a few times. The chain joins TRBV10-1 to TRBJ2-5; 10 bases agree with TRBD2. The J segment lost 5 bases and the V segment lost 0 bases, leaving 6 bases of the junction unmatched. Germline V gives CDR1 WNHNN, CDR2 SYGVQD (reference sequence). The CDR3 sequence is 16 residues long. This CDR3 reads CASSESPSGRLETQYF. DNA of the CDR3: TGCGCCAGCAGTGAGTCACCTAGCGGGAGACTTGAGACCCAGTACTTC.

This clone occurred a few times. The chain has TRBV10-3 and TRBJ2-3, with D tentatively TRBD1 (6 bases). V dropped 4 bases and J dropped 6 bases, with 14 bases sitting between them. The germline CDR1 and CDR2 sequences are ENHRY and SYGVKD. The CDR3 contains 14 residues. The CDR3 reads CAISGVGAWDTQYF. The CDR3 DNA follows: TGTGCCATCAGTGGGGTGGGGGCTTGGGATACGCAGTATTTT.

This clone has just a few counts. J is TRBJ2-1 and V is TRBV6-5, with TRBD2 matching 8 bases. Germline V lookup: CDR1 MNHEY, CDR2 SVGAGI. This CDR3 is 15 amino acids long. The ends lost 2 bases at V and 7 bases at J; junction bases unmatched: 7. The CDR3 region is CASSYAGGAGNEQFF. CDR3 coding DNA: TGTGCCAGCAGTTACGCCGGGGGGGCGGGGAATGAGCAGTTCTTC.

The table lists this clone with a few counts. The chain combines TRBV19 with TRBJ1-1; D gene ambiguous. V gave up 5 bases and J gave up 0 bases, with 7 bases separating them. This CDR3 spans 13 amino acids. Germline V CDR1 and CDR2: LNHDA, SQIVND (reference sequence). The CDR3 nucleotides read TGTGCCAGTAGTTCAACAGTGAACACTGAAGCTTTCTTT. Its protein product is CASSSTVNTEAFF.

The chain is built from TRBV4-1 and TRBJ2-7, with a tentative D call TRBD2 (6 bases). Germline V lookup: CDR1 MGHRA, CDR2 YSYEKL. Trimming took off 3 bases at V and 0 bases at J, with 12 bases between the two ends. This CDR3 has 15 amino acids. The CDR3 is CASSHAGTGSYEQYF. The CDR3 DNA reads TGCGCCAGCAGCCATGCTGGGACTGGCTCCTACGAGCAGTACTTC.

This clone was observed a handful of times. The chain has TRBV19 and TRBJ2-7; 7 bases agree with TRBD1. Germline trimming cut 3 bases from V and 2 bases from J; bases unmatched to any gene: 4. This CDR3 region has 14 residues. The germline V gene has CDR1 LNHDA and CDR2 SQIVND (reference sequence). CDR3 region: CASSMDRSTYEQYF. The CDR3 DNA is TGTGCCAGTAGTATGGACAGGAGCACCTACGAGCAGTACTTC.

Only a few counts were recorded for this clone. The rearrangement links TRBV7-2 to TRBJ2-5; a weak D match, TRBD2 (5 bases). The CDR3 consists of 13 residues. With 3 bases removed from V and 4 bases from J, the gap between germline ends came to 9 bases. The germline V gene encodes CDR1 SGHTA and CDR2 FQGNSA. CDR3: CASSFTSLETQYF. The DNA of the CDR3 is TGTGCCAGCAGCTTTACTAGTCTAGAGACCCAGTACTTC.

V usage is TRBV7-2 and J usage is TRBJ2-4; 8 nucleotides agree with TRBD2. The J segment lost 4 bases and the V segment lost 1 base, leaving 3 bases of the junction unmatched. Germline V lookup: CDR1 SGHTA, CDR2 FQGNSA. This CDR3 has 15 residues. The CDR3 DNA is TGTGCCAGCAGCTTAGTACCTAGCGGGAAAAACATTCAGTACTTC. Translating gives CASSLVPSGKNIQYF.

This clone was observed a few times. This chain joins TRBV30 and TRBJ1-1; 7 positions agree with TRBD1. The V gene's germline CDR1 is GTSNPN and CDR2 SVGIG (reference sequence). The CDR3 runs 15 residues. Trimming removed 2 bases from V and 0 bases from J; junction bases left unmatched: 6. The CDR3 bases are TGTGCCTGGAGTCGGGACAGACAAATGAACACTGAAGCTTTCTTT. Translating it yields CAWSRDRQMNTEAFF.

The CDR3 is CASSGTSGFTDTQYF. The CDR3 bases are TGTGCCAGCAGCGGGACTAGCGGGTTCACAGATACGCAGTATTTT. The J gene is TRBJ2-3, the V gene TRBV2, with TRBD2 identical over 12 bases. With V trimmed by 6 bases and J by 2 bases, 3 bases remained unmatched. Germline lookup yields CDR1 SNHLY and CDR2 FYNNEI. The CDR3 length is 15 residues.

The J gene is TRBJ2-3, the V gene TRBV5-1; the D gene is possibly TRBD1 (6 bases). There are 15 residues in the CDR3. Germline CDR1 SGHRS, CDR2 YFSETQ. The V gene lost 1 base and the J gene lost 0 bases, with 9 bases spanning the gap. The CDR3 bases are TGCGCCAGCAGCTTGCAGGGGCCAAGCACAGATACGCAGTATTTT. It yields the protein CASSLQGPSTDTQYF.

This clone occurred a few times. This sequence joins TRBV7-9 and TRBJ1-1; TRBD1 matches 7 bases. The V gene end was trimmed by 1 base and the J gene end by 4 bases; junction bases not matched to a gene: 9. The CDR3 spans 16 residues. Germline CDR1 is SEHNR and CDR2 is FQNEAQ (reference sequence). The CDR3 DNA reads TGTGCCAGCAGCTTAGGTGCAGGGGGGACCGGCACTGAAGCTTTCTTT. Protein: CASSLGAGGTGTEAFF.

The chain has TRBV6-1 and TRBJ2-7; weak D call: TRBD1 (6 bases). Germline CDR1 and CDR2: MNHNS and SASEGT. The CDR3 loop spans 13 amino acids. V gave up 7 bases and J gave up 7 bases, with 17 bases separating them. CDR3 loop: CASTVGLTGEQYF. DNA of the CDR3: TGTGCCAGCACAGTAGGGCTTACAGGGGAGCAGTACTTC.

This chain joins TRBV4-1 and TRBJ1-2; TRBD1 is a possible D gene (5 bases). Trimming removed 4 bases from V and 2 bases from J, with 14 bases in between. Germline V gives CDR1 MGHRA, CDR2 YSYEKL. The CDR3 is made up of 15 amino acids. This CDR3 reads CASSPQKGINYGYTF. CDR3 nucleotide sequence: TGCGCCAGCAGCCCCCAGAAGGGGATCAACTATGGCTACACCTTC.

This clone is labeled medium-sized (0.01 to 0.1%). V and J are TRBV9 and TRBJ1-1, with a weak D call TRBD1 (5 bases). V shed 3 bases and J shed 4 bases, with 19 bases lying between them. The CDR3 extends over 16 amino acids. Germline V CDR1 and CDR2: SGDLS, YYNGEE. Here the CDR3 reads CASSALQAGGGTEAFF. The CDR3 region has the DNA TGTGCCAGCAGCGCCCTCCAGGCTGGGGGGGGCACTGAAGCTTTCTTT.

This clone has a handful of counts. CDR3 loop: CASSLGLSGVAYEQYF. In DNA form, the CDR3 reads TGCGCCAGCAGCTTGGGGCTTAGCGGGGTTGCCTACGAGCAGTACTTC. The chain has TRBV5-1 and TRBJ2-7; TRBD2 agrees at 8 bases. CDR1 SGHRS and CDR2 YFSETQ come from the germline V gene. The CDR3 sequence is 16 residues long. Unmatched junction bases numbered 7, after V lost 0 bases and J lost 2 bases.

A few counts support this clone. The chain is built from TRBV29-1 and TRBJ1-4; no clear D gene. V lost 8 bases and J 10 bases, leaving 8 bases between the germline ends. The CDR3 sequence is 9 residues long. Per germline, CDR1 SQVTM and CDR2 ANQGSEA. The CDR3, as DNA: TGCAGCCCCTCCCCAAAACTGTTTTTT. Translating gives CSPSPKLFF. Drawing the rest from reference TRBV29-1 and TRBJ1-4, the complete variable domain is SAVISQKPSRDICQRGTSLTIQCQVDSQVTMMFWYRQQPGQSLTLIATANQGSEATYESGFVIDKFPISRPNLTFSTLTVSNMSPEDSSIYLCSPSPKLFFGSGTQLSVL.

The rearrangement links TRBV6-5 to TRBJ2-7; D perhaps matches TRBD2 (5 bases). V was clipped by 5 bases and J by 3 bases, with 14 bases between them. The germline gives CDR1 MNHEY, CDR2 SVGAGI. The CDR3 is 14 amino acids. The CDR3 coding sequence is TGTGCCAGCAGTACCGGGGATTTTTTCTACGAGCAGTACTTC. Protein sequence: CASSTGDFFYEQYF.

This sequence joins TRBV30 and TRBJ2-5, with TRBD2 matching 10 bases. The DNA end favors TRBJ2-7, so the J call may be wrong. Germline values: CDR1 GTSNPN, CDR2 SVGIG (reference sequence). The CDR3 has 13 residues. The CDR3 loop is CAWSIAGGAEQYF. DNA for the CDR3: TGTGCCTGGAGTATAGCGGGAGGTGCCGAGCAGTACTTC.

The genes are TRBV27 and TRBJ2-2; weak D call: TRBD2 (6 bases). V shed 5 bases and J shed 2 bases, with 15 bases lying between them. In germline, CDR1 is MNHEY, CDR2 SMNVEV (reference sequence). There are 16 residues in the CDR3. CDR3 DNA: TGTGCCAGCAGTCCCAGTCGGGGGACCAACACCGGGGAGCTGTTTTTT. Amino acid sequence: CASSPSRGTNTGELFF.